These 16 T cell receptor beta chains came from one sample sequenced in a study of blood T cell repertoires in COVID-19. Sequenced by immunoSEQ multiplex PCR; TCRdb stores in-frame clones only, minus some. The sample includes 150,000 or so clones, around 82% seen only once; the top ten take 4%. The sequenced material came from peripheral blood. Receptors were obtained from a woman in her sixties with acute or convalescent COVID-19.

J is TRBJ2-6 and V is TRBV7-3; 7 bases agree with TRBD2. Germline-derived CDR1 and CDR2 are SGHTA and FQGTGA. CDR3 size: 15 residues. Unmatched junction bases numbered 5, after V lost 5 bases and J lost 4 bases. CDR3 region: CASSRAGSGANVLTF. The CDR3 coding sequence is TGTGCCAGCAGCCGAGCGGGATCCGGGGCCAACGTCCTGACTTTC.

In DNA, the CDR3 is TGTGCCAGCAGCCCCCGGGTGAGCACAGATACGCAGTATTTT. Protein product: CASSPRVSTDTQYF. The chain is built from TRBV28 and TRBJ2-3; D is ambiguous. Germline CDR1 reads MDHEN; CDR2 reads SYDVKM. Trimming left V 6 bases short and J 0 bases short, with 10 bases between. The CDR3 length is 14 residues.

Written as DNA, the CDR3 is TGTGCCAGCACCGAGGTCGGGGCAGGGGGCTGGGAAGATACGCAGTATTTT. This sequence encodes CASTEVGAGGWEDTQYF. V usage is TRBV28 and J usage is TRBJ2-3; 8 bases match TRBD1. V lost 7 bases and J lost 5; bases outside the gene matches: 17. The CDR3 totals 17 residues. CDR1 and CDR2 (germline): MDHEN, SYDVKM. The variable domain in full, completed from reference TRBV28 and TRBJ2-3, reads DVKVTQSSRYLVKRTGEKVFLECVQDMDHENMFWYRQDPGLGLRLIYFSYDVKMKEKGDIPEGYSVSREKKERFSLILESASTNQTSMYLCASTEVGAGGWEDTQYFGPGTRLTVL.

This chain joins TRBV5-4 and TRBJ2-1; unclear D gene. Germline CDR1 is SGHNT and CDR2 is YYREEE (reference sequence). V was pared by 2 bases and J by 7 bases, with 13 bases between. This CDR3 contains 14 residues. Written as DNA, the CDR3 is TGTGCCAGCAGCTTCCTCGGTTCCGAGAATGAGCAGTTCTTC. As protein: CASSFLGSENEQFF.

This clone was seen only once. The V call is TRBV29-1, the J call TRBJ2-5; perhaps TRBD2 as D (7 bases). V shed 6 bases and J shed 0 bases, with 17 bases lying between them. Germline V gives CDR1 SQVTM, CDR2 ANQGSEA. CDR3 size: 15 residues. Here the CDR3 reads CSVAKGGGYQETQYF. The CDR3 nucleotides read TGCAGCGTCGCTAAGGGGGGAGGGTACCAAGAGACCCAGTACTTC.

The genes are TRBV6-2 or TRBV6-3 and TRBJ2-7, with D possibly TRBD2 on 6 matching bases. V was clipped by 2 bases and J by 6 bases, with 8 bases between them. This CDR3 has 12 residues. Germline assignment: CDR1 MNHEY and CDR2 SVGEGT. The CDR3 nucleotides are TGTGCCAGCAGTTACGGGGGGACCGAGCAGTACTTC. Amino acid sequence: CASSYGGTEQYF.

This chain links TRBV5-1 with TRBJ2-1; 9 positions agree with TRBD2. J was trimmed by 6 bases and V by 1 base; bases with no gene match: 5. CDR3 length: 15 residues. Germline V gene lookup returns CDR1 SGHRS and CDR2 YFSETQ. The CDR3 region is CASSLSGRNSNEQFF. CDR3 bases: TGCGCCAGCAGCTTGAGCGGGAGGAATAGCAATGAGCAGTTCTTC.

This clone was observed a few times. The gene calls are TRBV15 and TRBJ1-5, with D uncertain. V was clipped by 0 bases and J by 9 bases, with 18 bases between them. Germline CDR1 LNHNV, CDR2 YYDKDF (reference sequence). This CDR3 region has 16 residues. CDR3 nucleotides: TGTGCCACCAGCAGAGATCAGACATACAAACTGTGGCCCCAGCATTTT. It translates to CATSRDQTYKLWPQHF.

The chain recombines TRBV27 with TRBJ2-1; tentatively, D is TRBD2 (5 bases). The V and J ends lost 0 bases and 6 bases respectively, with 9 bases between them. The CDR3 loop spans 14 amino acids. Germline lookup yields CDR1 MNHEY and CDR2 SMNVEV (reference sequence). The CDR3 loop is CASSLSRGSNEQFF. In DNA, the CDR3 is TGTGCCAGCAGTTTATCTCGAGGGTCCAATGAGCAGTTCTTC.

The chain has TRBV15 and TRBJ2-4; TRBD2 agrees at 9 bases. Trimming removed 3 bases from V and 0 bases from J; junction bases left unmatched: 3. The CDR3 is made up of 16 amino acids. Germline CDR1 LNHNV, CDR2 YYDKDF (reference sequence). CDR3 sequence: CATSSRTSVAKNIQYF. The CDR3 region has the DNA TGTGCCACCAGCAGCCGGACTAGCGTAGCCAAAAACATTCAGTACTTC.

The chain joins TRBV5-1 to TRBJ2-1, with D perhaps TRBD1 (6 bases). CDR3 length: 15 amino acids. The ends were cut back, 1 base at V and 4 bases at J, with 12 bases in the middle. The germline V gene encodes CDR1 SGHRS and CDR2 YFSETQ. Here the CDR3 reads CASSLPDSLYNEQFF. In nucleotides, the CDR3 is TGCGCCAGCAGCTTGCCGGACAGCCTATACAATGAGCAGTTCTTC.

This clone was detected only a few times. The gene calls are TRBV23-1 and TRBJ1-3; no clear D gene. TRBV23-1 is an ORF; its function is uncertain. Trimming stripped 8 bases from V and 0 bases from J, with 17 bases between. The CDR3 is 16 amino acids. The CDR3 nucleotides are TGCGCCAGCGTTCGGAGGAGAGAGGTCTCTGGAAACACCATATATTTT. Its protein is CASVRRREVSGNTIYF.

This chain connects TRBV5-1 to TRBJ1-6; TRBD1 aligns across 8 bases. Germline V CDR1 and CDR2: SGHRS, YFSETQ. V lost 5 bases and J lost 7; bases outside the gene matches: 11. This CDR3 is built from 16 residues. CDR3 amino acids: CASSWETGDRNSPLHF. The CDR3, as DNA: TGCGCCAGCAGTTGGGAGACAGGGGATCGAAATTCACCCCTCCACTTT.

Only one count was recorded for this clone. The chain couples TRBV27 to TRBJ2-1; 8 bases agree with TRBD2. The CDR3 spans 15 residues. The ends lost 2 bases at V and 8 bases at J; junction bases unmatched: 8. CDR1 MNHEY and CDR2 SMNVEV come from the germline V gene (reference sequence). CDR3 amino acids: CASSLRLREGDEQFF. In DNA, the CDR3 is TGTGCCAGCAGTTTAAGACTACGGGAGGGGGATGAGCAGTTCTTC.

The chain employs TRBV27 and TRBJ2-2; 9 nucleotides match TRBD1. Per the germline V gene, CDR1 is MNHEY and CDR2 is SMNVEV (reference sequence). The CDR3 loop spans 15 amino acids. V lost 10 bases and J lost 6; bases outside the gene matches: 12. Here the CDR3 DNA reads TGTGCCACCTACCGGGACAGGGTTTCCCCCGGGGAGCTGTTTTTT. Translating gives CATYRDRVSPGELFF.

This clone appeared a single time. The chain is built from TRBV12-3 or TRBV12-4 and TRBJ1-5, with D uncertain. The CDR3 sequence is 13 residues long. V lost 11 bases, J lost 3 bases, and 14 bases lay in between. Here the CDR3 DNA reads TGTGCCTGCCGAGGTACGGACAATCAGCCCCAGCATTTT. It translates to CACRGTDNQPQHF.